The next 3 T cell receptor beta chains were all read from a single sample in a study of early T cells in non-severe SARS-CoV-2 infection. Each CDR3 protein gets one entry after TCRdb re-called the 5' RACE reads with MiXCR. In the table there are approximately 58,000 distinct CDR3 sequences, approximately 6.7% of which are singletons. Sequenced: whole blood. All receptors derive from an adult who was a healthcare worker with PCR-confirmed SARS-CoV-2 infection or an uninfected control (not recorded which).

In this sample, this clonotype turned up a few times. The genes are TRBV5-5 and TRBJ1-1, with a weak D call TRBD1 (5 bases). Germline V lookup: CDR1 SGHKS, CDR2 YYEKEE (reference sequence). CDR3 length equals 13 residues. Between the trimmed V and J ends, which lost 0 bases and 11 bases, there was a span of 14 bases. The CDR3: CASSLALGAGAFF. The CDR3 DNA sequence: TGTGCCAGCAGCTTGGCCCTTGGGGCAGGGGCTTTCTTT.

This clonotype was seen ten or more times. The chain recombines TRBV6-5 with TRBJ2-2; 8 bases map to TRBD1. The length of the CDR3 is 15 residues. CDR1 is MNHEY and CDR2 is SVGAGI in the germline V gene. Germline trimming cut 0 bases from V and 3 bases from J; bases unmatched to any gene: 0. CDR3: CASSYSGQDTGELFF. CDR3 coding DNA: TGTGCCAGCAGTTACTCGGGACAGGACACCGGGGAGCTGTTTTTT.

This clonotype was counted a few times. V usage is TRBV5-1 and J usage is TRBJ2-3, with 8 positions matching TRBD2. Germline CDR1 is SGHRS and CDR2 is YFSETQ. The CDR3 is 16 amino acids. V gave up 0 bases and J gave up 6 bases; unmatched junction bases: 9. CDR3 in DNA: TGCGCCAGCAGCTTGGTGGCCAGCGGGGGCAGGGATACGCAGTATTTT. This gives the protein CASSLVASGGRDTQYF.